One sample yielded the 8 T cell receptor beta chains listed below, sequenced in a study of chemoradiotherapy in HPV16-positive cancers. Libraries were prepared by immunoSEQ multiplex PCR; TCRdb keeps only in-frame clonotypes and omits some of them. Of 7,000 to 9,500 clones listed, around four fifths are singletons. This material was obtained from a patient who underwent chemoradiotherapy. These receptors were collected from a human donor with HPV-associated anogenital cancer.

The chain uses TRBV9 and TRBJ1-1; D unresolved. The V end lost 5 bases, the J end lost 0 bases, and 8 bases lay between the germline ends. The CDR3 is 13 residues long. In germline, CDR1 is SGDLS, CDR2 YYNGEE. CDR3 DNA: TGTGCCAGCAGAGCTACGATGAACACTGAAGCTTTCTTT. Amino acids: CASRATMNTEAFF.

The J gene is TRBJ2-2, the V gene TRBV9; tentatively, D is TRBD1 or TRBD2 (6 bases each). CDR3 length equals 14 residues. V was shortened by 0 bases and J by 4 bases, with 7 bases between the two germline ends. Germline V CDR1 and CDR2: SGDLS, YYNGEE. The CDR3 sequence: CASSVAGATGELFF. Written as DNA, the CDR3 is TGTGCCAGCAGCGTAGCGGGGGCCACCGGGGAGCTGTTTTTT.

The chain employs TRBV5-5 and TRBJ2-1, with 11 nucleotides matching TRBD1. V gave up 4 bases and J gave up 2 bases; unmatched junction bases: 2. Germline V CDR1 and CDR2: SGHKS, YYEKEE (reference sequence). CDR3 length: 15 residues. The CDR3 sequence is CASSRTGGAYNEQFF. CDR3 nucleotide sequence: TGTGCCAGCAGCCGGACAGGGGGCGCCTACAATGAGCAGTTCTTC.

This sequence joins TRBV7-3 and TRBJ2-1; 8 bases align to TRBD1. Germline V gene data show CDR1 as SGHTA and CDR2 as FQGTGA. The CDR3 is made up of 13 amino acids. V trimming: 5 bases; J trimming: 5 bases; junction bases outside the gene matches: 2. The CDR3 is CASSPDRDNEQFF. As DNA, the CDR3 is TGTGCCAGCAGCCCGGACAGGGACAATGAGCAGTTCTTC.

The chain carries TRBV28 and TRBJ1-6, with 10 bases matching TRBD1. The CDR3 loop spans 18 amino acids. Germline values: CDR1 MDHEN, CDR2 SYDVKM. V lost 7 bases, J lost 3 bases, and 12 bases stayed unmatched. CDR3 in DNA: TGTGCCAGCATCACCGGGACAGGGGAGCCGATCTATAATTCACCCCTCCACTTT. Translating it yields CASITGTGEPIYNSPLHF. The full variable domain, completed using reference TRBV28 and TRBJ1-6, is DVKVTQSSRYLVKRTGEKVFLECVQDMDHENMFWYRQDPGLGLRLIYFSYDVKMKEKGDIPEGYSVSREKKERFSLILESASTNQTSMYLCASITGTGEPIYNSPLHFGNGTRLTVT.

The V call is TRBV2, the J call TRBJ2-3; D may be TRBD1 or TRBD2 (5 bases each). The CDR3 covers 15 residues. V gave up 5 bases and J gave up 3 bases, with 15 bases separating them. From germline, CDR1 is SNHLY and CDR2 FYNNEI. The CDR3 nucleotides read TGTGCCAGCAGTCCCGGGACCAGAGGGACAGATACGCAGTATTTT. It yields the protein CASSPGTRGTDTQYF. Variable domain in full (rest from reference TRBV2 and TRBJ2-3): EPEVTQTPSHQVTQMGQEVILRCVPISNHLYFYWYRQILGQKVEFLVSFYNNEISEKSEIFDDQFSVERPDGSNFTLKIRSTKLEDSAMYFCASSPGTRGTDTQYFGPGTRLTVL.

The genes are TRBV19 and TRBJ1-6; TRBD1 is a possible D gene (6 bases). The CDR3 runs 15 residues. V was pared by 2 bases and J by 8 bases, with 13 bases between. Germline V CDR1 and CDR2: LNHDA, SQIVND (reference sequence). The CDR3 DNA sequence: TGTGCCAGTAGTATACAGGGGATGCGTTATTCACCCCTCCACTTT. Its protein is CASSIQGMRYSPLHF.

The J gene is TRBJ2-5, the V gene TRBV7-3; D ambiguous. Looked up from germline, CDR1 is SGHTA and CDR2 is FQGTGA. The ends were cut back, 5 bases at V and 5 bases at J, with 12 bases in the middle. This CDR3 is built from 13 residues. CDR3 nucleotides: TGTGCCAGCAGCCTCCGCCCTGGGGAGACCCAGTACTTC. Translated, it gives CASSLRPGETQYF. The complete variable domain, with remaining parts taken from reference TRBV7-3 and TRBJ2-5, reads GAGVSQTPSNKVTEKGKYVELRCDPISGHTALYWYRQSLGQGPEFLIYFQGTGAADDSGLPNDRFFAVRPEGSVSTLKIQRTERGDSAVYLCASSLRPGETQYFGPGTRLLVL.